The sequence of this TCR beta chain was determined in a study of T cells in Graves' hyperthyroidism and ophthalmopathy. Findings and caveats of the study: Before onset, by a median of about six months, the model predicted ophthalmopathy. Also found in blood were most expanded thyroid clonotypes above 0.001.

Template material for amplifying TCR beta CDR3 regions consisted of RNA transcripts. Primed by the HTBI set, a first-round RT-PCR was run on the TCR CDR3. TCRdb recomputed calls from the multiplex PCR reads with MiXCR, one row per CDR3 protein. The sample lists about 360,000 distinct CDR3 sequences, about 13% occurring once. The blood was taken when hyperthyroidism was first diagnosed, before any ophthalmopathy symptoms showed up. PBMCs came from about 10 ml fresh peripheral blood. As concerns this clonotype: Its antigen is not known.

The CDR3 extends over 19 amino acids. Looked up from germline, CDR1 is MNHEY and CDR2 is SVGEGT. Trimming removed 2 bases from V and 0 bases from J; junction bases left unmatched: 8. Sequencing used blood. This TCR was sampled from a man aged 25 to 40 with Graves' hyperthyroidism that later progressed to Graves' ophthalmopathy. The chain joins TRBV6-2 or TRBV6-3 to TRBJ1-5; 12 bases align to TRBD1. CDR3 nucleotide sequence: TGTGCCAGCAGTTACCCCGGGACAGGGGGCATCAGTAGCAATCAGCCCCAGCATTTT. It translates to CASSYPGTGGISSNQPQHF.